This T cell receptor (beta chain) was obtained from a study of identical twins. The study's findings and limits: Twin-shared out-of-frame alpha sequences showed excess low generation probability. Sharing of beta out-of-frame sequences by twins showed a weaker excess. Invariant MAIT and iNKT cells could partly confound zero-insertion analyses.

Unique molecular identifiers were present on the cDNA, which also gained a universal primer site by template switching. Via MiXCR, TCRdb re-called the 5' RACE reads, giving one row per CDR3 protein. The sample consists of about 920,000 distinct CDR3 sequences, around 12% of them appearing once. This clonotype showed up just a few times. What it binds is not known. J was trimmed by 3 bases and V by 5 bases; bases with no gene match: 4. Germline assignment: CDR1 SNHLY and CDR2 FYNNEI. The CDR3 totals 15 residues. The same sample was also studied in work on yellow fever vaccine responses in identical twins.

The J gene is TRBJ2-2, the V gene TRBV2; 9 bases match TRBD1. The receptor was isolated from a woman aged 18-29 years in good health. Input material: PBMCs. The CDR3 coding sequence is TGTGCCAGCAGTTTTGGACAGGGGTACACCGGGGAGCTGTTTTTT. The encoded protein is CASSFGQGYTGELFF. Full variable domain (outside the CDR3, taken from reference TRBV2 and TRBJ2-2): EPEVTQTPSHQVTQMGQEVILRCVPISNHLYFYWYRQILGQKVEFLVSFYNNEISEKSEIFDDQFSVERPDGSNFTLKIRSTKLEDSAMYFCASSFGQGYTGELFFGEGSRLTVL.